The sample holds a few counts of the clone carrying this T cell receptor beta chain. What it recognizes is unknown. Trimming took off 0 bases at V and 7 bases at J, with 12 bases between the two ends. Germline V gene lookup returns CDR1 MNHEY and CDR2 SVGAGI. The CDR3 length is 15 residues. TCRdb independently ran MiXCR on the RT-PCR reads; one entry per CDR3 protein. The profile shows 800,000 or so distinct CDR3 sequences, 21% of them singletons. These data originate in a study of response to subunit inactivated influenza vaccine. Study results and limitations: With each seasonal influenza vaccination, the authors suggested, few new T cells are recruited.

This clonotype originated in a man between 50 and 59 years old who received an inactivated influenza vaccine. The chain joins TRBV6-5 to TRBJ2-2; D call uncertain. The sequencing used PBMCs from blood, collected roughly 5 days after vaccination. The CDR3 loop reads CASSYSRLPGGELFF. CDR3 coding DNA: TGTGCCAGCAGTTACTCGCGACTCCCAGGCGGGGAGCTGTTTTTT.